These 2 T cell receptor beta chains were sequenced from one sample in a study of PD-1 blockade in mismatch repair-deficient tumors. Profiled with immunoSEQ multiplex PCR; TCRdb holds only in-frame clones, not every one. The table has about 120,000 clones, around 80% seen once; the top ten hold 4.5% to 5.5%. Source: peripheral blood, taken approximately 64 weeks after starting pembrolizumab. All receptors come from an adult with mismatch repair-deficient cancer.

This rearrangement joins TRBV19 to TRBJ1-1, with no clear D. Looked up from germline, CDR1 is LNHDA and CDR2 is SQIVND (reference sequence). There are 13 residues in the CDR3. The ends were cut back, 5 bases at V and 1 base at J, with 8 bases in the middle. CDR3: CASSAQKNTEAFF. In DNA, the CDR3 is TGTGCCAGTAGTGCCCAAAAGAACACTGAAGCTTTCTTT.

The gene calls are TRBV4-3 and TRBJ1-2, with TRBD1 matching over 7 bases. The V segment lost 5 bases and the J segment 6 bases; nucleotides outside the gene matches: 15. Per germline, CDR1 LGHNA and CDR2 YSLEER. The CDR3 has 16 residues. The CDR3 is CASSSYQGTALHGYTF. Here the CDR3 DNA reads TGCGCCAGCAGCTCTTACCAGGGGACAGCGTTGCATGGCTACACCTTC.